The clone carrying this T cell receptor beta chain was recorded only once. Antigen: not known. Deletions cut 5 bases from V and 10 bases from J, with 9 bases between. The CDR3 totals 12 residues. Germline CDR1 reads LNHDA; CDR2 reads SQIVND (reference sequence). This entry comes from a study of OX40 agonist ivuxolimab in advanced cancers. Using immunoSEQ multiplex PCR, the repertoire was profiled, and TCRdb retains in-frame clones only, with some absent. Here the sample spans 50,000 to 65,000 clones, 86% being singletons. Whole-study results and caveats: Partial responders treated at 0.1-3.0 mg/kg exhibited clonal expansion among the lowest measured. It was not determined which antigens were specifically recognized by the peripheral T cells that had undergone clonal expansion. Clonal expansion from baseline to week 6 occurred in both CD4+ and CD8+ T cells. Normalized expansion of T-cell clones was also low for some nonresponders.

Sequenced here: CD4+ or CD8+ T cells sorted from blood, sampled in a trial of the OX40 agonist ivuxolimab. This TCR was recovered from an adult with an advanced solid tumor such as melanoma, head and neck, liver or kidney cancer. The chain couples TRBV19 to TRBJ1-6; D remains ambiguous. The CDR3 spells CASSLPLSPLHF. CDR3 in DNA: TGTGCCAGTAGTCTTCCCCTGTCACCCCTCCACTTT.